This note documents a single T cell receptor (beta chain) sequence. The target antigen is unknown. These data belong to a study of T-cell reconstitution after alpha-beta-depleted transplantation in children. CDR3 size: 16 residues. CDR1 is SGHVS and CDR2 is FNYEAQ in the germline V gene. V shed 1 base and J shed 2 bases, with 15 bases lying between them. Findings and caveats of the study: At one year after transplant, newly produced T cells mostly accounted for T-cell counts and diversity. As was reported, about two months after transplant, alpha-beta T cells came from several hundred expanded graft clones. Diversity of TCRbeta at day 60 was high in some patients, arising from surviving recipient T cells and thymic progenitors.

As it was prepared, the TCRbeta library received unique molecular identifiers. MiXCR, applied by TCRdb to the PCR reads, yields one record per CDR3 protein. The table includes hundreds of thousands of distinct CDR3 sequences, 10% to 15% detected once. The clonotype was recovered from a male patient between 5 and 17 years old who had a stem cell transplant for acute myeloid leukemia, so the T cells may come from the graft donor. The starting material was PBMCs, mostly from graft donor cells, obtained 360 days after TCRalphabeta/CD19-depleted stem cell transplant. The V call is TRBV7-6, the J call TRBJ2-7; D may be TRBD2 (5 bases). The CDR3 region has the DNA TGTGCCAGCAGCTTAGTGGCGACATTGGAGGCCTACGAGCAGTACTTC. This codes for CASSLVATLEAYEQYF. Complete variable domain (other parts from reference TRBV7-6 and TRBJ2-7): GAGVSQSPRYKVTKRGQDVALRCDPISGHVSLYWYRQALGQGPEFLTYFNYEAQQDKSGLPNDRFSAERPEGSISTLTIQRTEQRDSAMYRCASSLVATLEAYEQYFGPGTRLTVT.